This entry features one TCR beta chain sequence. The sample is drawn from a study of identical twins. TCRdb reprocessed the 5' RACE reads with MiXCR, giving one entry per CDR3 protein. Of hundreds of thousands of distinct CDR3 sequences in the sample, approximately 7% were seen once. The junction had 8 bases not matched to a gene; V was cut back by 5 bases and J by 10 bases. The CDR3 extends over 14 amino acids. Germline V gene sequence: CDR1 SGHTA, CDR2 FQGTGA. The same data also contributed to another study, on yellow fever vaccine responses in identical twins.

V gene TRBV7-3 combines with J gene TRBJ2-1; 10 bases map to TRBD2. Material for sequencing was memory (CD45RO+) T cells sorted from blood. The origin of this receptor is a woman aged 18 to 35 in good health. The CDR3 protein is CASSPGTSVREQFF. The CDR3 coding sequence is TGTGCCAGCAGCCCCGGGACTAGCGTGAGGGAGCAGTTCTTC. Filled out from reference TRBV7-3 and TRBJ2-1, the complete variable domain reads GAGVSQTPSNKVTEKGKYVELRCDPISGHTALYWYRQSLGQGPEFLIYFQGTGAADDSGLPNDRFFAVRPEGSVSTLKIQRTERGDSAVYLCASSPGTSVREQFFGPGTRLTVL.